This entry is about one T cell receptor (beta chain). With V trimmed by 1 base and J by 8 bases, 6 bases remained unmatched. Germline-derived CDR1 and CDR2 are GTSNPN and SVGIG (reference sequence). The CDR3 totals 13 residues. The sample belongs to a study of blood T cell repertoires in COVID-19. Clones were read by immunoSEQ multiplex PCR, and TCRdb kept only the in-frame ones, dropping some. The data contain hundreds of thousands of clones, approximately 85% of them singletons. Material for sequencing was PBMCs or T cells enriched from blood (not recorded which). This chain joins TRBV30 and TRBJ2-3; 7 bases line up with TRBD1. The receptor was derived from a man younger than 45 who had recovered from COVID-19. CDR3 bases: TGTGCCTGGAGTGATAAATACAGGGGTACGCAGTATTTT. It encodes CAWSDKYRGTQYF.